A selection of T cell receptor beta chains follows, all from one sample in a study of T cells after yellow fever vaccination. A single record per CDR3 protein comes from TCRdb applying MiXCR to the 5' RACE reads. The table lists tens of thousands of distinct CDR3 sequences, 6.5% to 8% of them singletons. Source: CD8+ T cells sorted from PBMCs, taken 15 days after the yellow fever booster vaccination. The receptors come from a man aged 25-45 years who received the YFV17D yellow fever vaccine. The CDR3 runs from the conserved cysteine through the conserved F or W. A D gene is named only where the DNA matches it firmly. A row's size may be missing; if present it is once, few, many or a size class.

TGTGCCAGTAGTATCAACTTGGGCTACGAGCAGTACTTC	CASSINLGYEQYF	-	many	TRBV19	TRBJ2-7
TGCGCCAGCAGCCAAGATTCGTTCACGGACTATGGCTACACCTTC	CASSQDSFTDYGYTF	-	many	TRBV4-3	TRBJ1-2
TGTGCCACCGACCGGAGGTCTGGGGGTTTTTCCTACGAGCAGTACTTC	CATDRRSGGFSYEQYF	-	-	TRBV6-2/TRBV6-3	TRBJ2-7
TGTGCCATCAGTTACGACAGAACCTACGAGCAGTACTTC	CAISYDRTYEQYF	-	many	TRBV10-3	TRBJ2-7
TGTGCCACCCAGGGCCCACTAGCGGGGGAAACAGATACGCAGTATTTT	CATQGPLAGETDTQYF	TRBD2	many	TRBV10-3	TRBJ2-3
TGTGCCAGCAGTTTCATAGCGGGAGGGCCGGAGAATGAGCAGTTCTTC	CASSFIAGGPENEQFF	TRBD2	many	TRBV27	TRBJ2-1
TGTGCCAGCAGCTTCTCTGGGACTAGCGTCCAAGAGACCCAGTACTTC	CASSFSGTSVQETQYF	TRBD2	many	TRBV7-9	TRBJ2-5
TGTGCCAGCAGCACAGGGGGCGATTCCTACGAGCAGTACTTC	CASSTGGDSYEQYF	TRBD1	-	TRBV9	TRBJ2-7
TGCGCCAGCAGCCAAGCCCCACTAGCGGGAGATGGAGATGAGCAGTTCTTC	CASSQAPLAGDGDEQFF	TRBD2	few	TRBV4-3	TRBJ2-1
TGTGCCAGCAGCGAGATCGATGAGCAGTTCTTC	CASSEIDEQFF	-	many	TRBV7-2	TRBJ2-1
TGTGCCAGCAGCTACTCAAATTTGCTAGCGGGAGGGCCGTACAATGAGCAGTTCTTC	CASSYSNLLAGGPYNEQFF	TRBD2	few	TRBV7-3	TRBJ2-1
TGTGCCAGCTCACTGTCCAGCGGGGCAATCTACAATGAGCAGTTCTTC	CASSLSSGAIYNEQFF	TRBD2	many	TRBV18	TRBJ2-1
TGTGCCAGCAGTTTGGTTCGGCGGACGACAAGACTAGCGGGAGAGGAGACCCAGTACTTC	CASSLVRRTTRLAGEETQYF	TRBD2	many	TRBV28	TRBJ2-5
TGTGCCAGCAGTTTATTGAGTGCCGGGACTAGCGGCACAGATACGCAGTATTTT	CASSLLSAGTSGTDTQYF	TRBD2	many	TRBV27	TRBJ2-3
TGCAGTGCTAGCGGTCCAGATGCTACCCCAGATACGCAGTATTTT	CSASGPDATPDTQYF	-	many	TRBV20-1	TRBJ2-3
TGTGCCAGCAGCTTGGATATGGGGCTTGGAAACACCATATATTTT	CASSLDMGLGNTIYF	-	few	TRBV5-4	TRBJ1-3
TGTGCCAGCAGCTATGACAACTTTTACGAGCAGTACTTC	CASSYDNFYEQYF	-	-	TRBV5-5	TRBJ2-7
TGCAGTGCTATCGAGGGGGACAGGCCTAACCATCGCTCCTACGAGCAGTACTTC	CSAIEGDRPNHRSYEQYF	TRBD1	many	TRBV20-1	TRBJ2-7
TGTGCCACCAGCAGCCAAGTCTCTGGGGCCAACGTCCTGACTTTC	CATSSQVSGANVLTF	-	few	TRBV15	TRBJ2-6
TGCAGCCACGTCGGGATGGGGGGAGATACGCAGTATTTT	CSHVGMGGDTQYF	-	many	TRBV29-1	TRBJ2-3
TGCGCCAGCAGCCAGCGGCAGAACACTGAAGCTTTCTTT	CASSQRQNTEAFF	-	many	TRBV4-3	TRBJ1-1
TGTGCCAGCAGCTGGGAAAAACAGGGGGCGGAGGAGACCCAGTACTTC	CASSWEKQGAEETQYF	TRBD1	many	TRBV7-6	TRBJ2-5
TGCAGTGCTATTCCCCCAAGGGTGGCGGGGGCCAACGTCCTGACTTTC	CSAIPPRVAGANVLTF	-	few	TRBV20-1	TRBJ2-6
TGTGCCAGCACGGGGGAGGTTCGGACAGGACCCTACAATGAGCAGTTCTTC	CASTGEVRTGPYNEQFF	-	many	TRBV28	TRBJ2-1
TGTGCCAGCAGTAGTTCAGGAACCCAGTACTTC	CASSSSGTQYF	-	many	TRBV27	TRBJ2-5
TGCAGCTGGGGAGATTTAGTAGTTCTTGAGCAGTACTTC	CSWGDLVVLEQYF	-	many	TRBV20-1	TRBJ2-7
TGTGCCAGCAGTTCTACCTACCGAGCGGGAGGAGAGACCCAGTACTTC	CASSSTYRAGGETQYF	TRBD2	many	TRBV12-3/TRBV12-4	TRBJ2-5
TGTGCCAGCAGTTTAAGGCTAGTGCACAATGAGCAGTTCTTC	CASSLRLVHNEQFF	-	many	TRBV12-3/TRBV12-4	TRBJ2-1
TGCGCCAGCTCAGAAAACAGTTACGAGCAGTACTTC	CASSENSYEQYF	-	many	TRBV5-1	TRBJ2-7
TGCAGCGTGTCTGAGGATACGCAGTATTTT	CSVSEDTQYF	-	many	TRBV29-1	TRBJ2-3
TGTGCCAGTGCCCGAAGTGTTAGCTACAATGAGCAGTTCTTC	CASARSVSYNEQFF	-	-	TRBV19	TRBJ2-1
TGTGCCAGCAGCTTAGTCTGGACGGAAAACATTCAGTACTTC	CASSLVWTENIQYF	-	many	TRBV7-9	TRBJ2-4
TGCAGTGCAGGTAGCGGGAGCTCCTACAATGAGCAGTTCTTC	CSAGSGSSYNEQFF	TRBD2	many	TRBV20-1	TRBJ2-1
TGTGCCACCAGCACGACGGGACTAGCGGTCACAGATACGCAGTATTTT	CATSTTGLAVTDTQYF	TRBD2	many	TRBV15	TRBJ2-3
TGTGCCAGCAGCTTAGAACTCGGGCTAGCTCTCTACAATGAGCAGTTCTTC	CASSLELGLALYNEQFF	-	-	TRBV11-2	TRBJ2-1
TGCGCCAGCAGTGAATTTGGAGGGGACACCGGGGAGCTGTTTTTT	CASSEFGGDTGELFF	-	many	TRBV10-1	TRBJ2-2
TGTGCCAGCAGCTTAGCCAGAGACCAAGAGACCCAGTACTTC	CASSLARDQETQYF	-	many	TRBV7-2	TRBJ2-5
TGTGCCAGCAGCGCAGGGCCTCCTGGCCAGCCCCAGCATTTT	CASSAGPPGQPQHF	-	few	TRBV12-3/TRBV12-4	TRBJ1-5
TGTGCCCTATTCACTAGCGGGGTGTTCTTC	CALFTSGVFF	TRBD2	many	TRBV30	TRBJ2-1
TGCGCCAGCAGCCAGGATTTACAGGCCATGAACACTGAAGCTTTCTTT	CASSQDLQAMNTEAFF	-	many	TRBV4-3	TRBJ1-1
TGTGCCACCAGCAGACCTACAGATACGCAGTATTTT	CATSRPTDTQYF	-	many	TRBV15	TRBJ2-3
TGCAGCGTGGAGGGACTAGCCGGCTACGAGCAGTACTTC	CSVEGLAGYEQYF	TRBD2	many	TRBV29-1	TRBJ2-7
TGTGCCAGCAACCAGGGGATAGAGGAGACCCAGTACTTC	CASNQGIEETQYF	-	many	TRBV28	TRBJ2-5
TGCGCCAGCAGCCAAAACAGGGGGGACTACGAGCAGTACTTC	CASSQNRGDYEQYF	TRBD1	many	TRBV4-1	TRBJ2-7
TGTGCCAGCAGAGGACCCTACGAGCAGTACTTC	CASRGPYEQYF	-	many	TRBV12-3/TRBV12-4	TRBJ2-7
TGCAGCGTTGAAGACTCGGGTGAAGCTTTCTTT	CSVEDSGEAFF	-	many	TRBV29-1	TRBJ1-1
TGTGCCAGCAGACCCGCTCCCGGGACTACCAACCGCGGGGAGCAGTTCTTC	CASRPAPGTTNRGEQFF	TRBD2	many	TRBV6-5	TRBJ2-1
TGCGCCAGCCGCCCCCCAGCGGGAGGGATCTACAATGAGCAGTTCTTC	CASRPPAGGIYNEQFF	TRBD2	many	TRBV5-1	TRBJ2-1
TGTGCCAGTAGTATAGATCGCTGGGAGAATCAGCCCCAGCATTTT	CASSIDRWENQPQHF	-	many	TRBV19	TRBJ1-5
TGTGCCAGTATGTACTCTGACGGGGAGCTGTTTTTT	CASMYSDGELFF	-	many	TRBV19	TRBJ2-2
TGTGCCACCAGTGATTTAGACGGGAGTTCCTACAATGAGCAGTTCTTC	CATSDLDGSSYNEQFF	-	many	TRBV24-1	TRBJ2-1